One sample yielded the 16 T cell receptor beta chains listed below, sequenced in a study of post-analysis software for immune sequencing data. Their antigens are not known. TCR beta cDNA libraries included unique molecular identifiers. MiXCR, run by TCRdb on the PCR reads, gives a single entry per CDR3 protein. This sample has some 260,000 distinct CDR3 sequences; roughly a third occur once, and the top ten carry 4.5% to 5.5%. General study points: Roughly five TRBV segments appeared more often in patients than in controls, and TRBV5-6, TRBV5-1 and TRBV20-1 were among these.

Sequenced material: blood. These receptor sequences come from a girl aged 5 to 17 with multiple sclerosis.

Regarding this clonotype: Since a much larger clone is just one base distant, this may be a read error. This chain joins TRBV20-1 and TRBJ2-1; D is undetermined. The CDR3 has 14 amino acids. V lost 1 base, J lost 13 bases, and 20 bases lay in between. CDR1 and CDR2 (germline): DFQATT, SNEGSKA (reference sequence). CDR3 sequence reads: CSARVRTLYETQFF. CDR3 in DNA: TGCAGTGCTAGAGTTAGGACGTTGTATGAGACCCAGTTCTTC.

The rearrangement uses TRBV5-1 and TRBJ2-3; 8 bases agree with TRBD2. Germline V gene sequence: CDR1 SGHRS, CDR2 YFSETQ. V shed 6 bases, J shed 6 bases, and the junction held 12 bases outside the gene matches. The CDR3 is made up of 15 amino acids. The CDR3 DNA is TGCGCCAGCACCCTTAATGTAGCGGGAACCGATACGCAGTATTTT. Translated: CASTLNVAGTDTQYF.

This chain's CDR3 is CASSPGTSPYEQYF. For the CDR3, the DNA is TGTGCCAGCAGTCCCGGGACTAGCCCCTACGAGCAGTACTTC. The chain couples TRBV7-2 to TRBJ2-7; TRBD2 matches at 9 bases. After removal of 6 bases from V and 2 bases from J, the junction contained 5 bases not matched to a gene. Germline CDR1 and CDR2: SGHTA and FQGNSA. CDR3 length: 14 residues.

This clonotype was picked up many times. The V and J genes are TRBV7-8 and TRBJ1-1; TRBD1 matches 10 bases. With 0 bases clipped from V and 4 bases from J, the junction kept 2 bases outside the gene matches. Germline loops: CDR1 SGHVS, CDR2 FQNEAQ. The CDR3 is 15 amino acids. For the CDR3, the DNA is TGTGCCAGCAGCTTAGCCCGGACAGGGGGCACTGAAGCTTTCTTT. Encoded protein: CASSLARTGGTEAFF.

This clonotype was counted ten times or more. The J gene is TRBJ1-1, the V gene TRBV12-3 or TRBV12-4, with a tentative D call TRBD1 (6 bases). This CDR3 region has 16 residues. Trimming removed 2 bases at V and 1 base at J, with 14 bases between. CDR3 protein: CASSLHPPRGNTEAFF. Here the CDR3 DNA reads TGTGCCAGCAGTTTACACCCACCCAGGGGGAACACTGAAGCTTTCTTT.

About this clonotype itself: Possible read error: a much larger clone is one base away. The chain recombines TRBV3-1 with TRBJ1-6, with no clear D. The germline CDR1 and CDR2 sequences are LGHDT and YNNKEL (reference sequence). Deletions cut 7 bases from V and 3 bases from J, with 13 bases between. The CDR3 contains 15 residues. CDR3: CASNHGQSYNSPLHF. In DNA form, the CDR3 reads TGTGCCAGCAACCATGGTCAGAGCTATAATTCACCCCTCCACTTT.

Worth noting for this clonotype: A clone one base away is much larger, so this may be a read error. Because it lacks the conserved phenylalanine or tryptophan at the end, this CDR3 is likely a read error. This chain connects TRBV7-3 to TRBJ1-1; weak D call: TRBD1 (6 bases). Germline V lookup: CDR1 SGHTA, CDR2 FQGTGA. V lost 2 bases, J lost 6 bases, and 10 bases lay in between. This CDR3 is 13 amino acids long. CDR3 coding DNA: TGTGCCAGCAGCTTACAGGGGCAGGCTGAAGCTTTCGTT. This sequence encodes CASSLQGQAEAFV.

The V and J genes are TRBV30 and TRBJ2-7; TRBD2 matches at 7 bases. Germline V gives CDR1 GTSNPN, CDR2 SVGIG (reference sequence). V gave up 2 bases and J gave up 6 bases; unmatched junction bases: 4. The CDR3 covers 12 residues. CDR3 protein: CAWSLGEGEQYF. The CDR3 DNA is TGTGCCTGGAGTCTAGGGGAGGGCGAGCAGTACTTC.

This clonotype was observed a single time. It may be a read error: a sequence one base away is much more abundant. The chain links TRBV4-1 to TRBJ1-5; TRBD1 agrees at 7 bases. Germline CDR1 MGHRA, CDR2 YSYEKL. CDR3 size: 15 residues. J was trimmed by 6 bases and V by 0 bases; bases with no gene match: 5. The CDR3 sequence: CASSQERQGSQPQHF. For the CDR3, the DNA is TGCGCCAGCAGCCAAGAAAGACAGGGCAGTCAGCCCCAGCATTTT.

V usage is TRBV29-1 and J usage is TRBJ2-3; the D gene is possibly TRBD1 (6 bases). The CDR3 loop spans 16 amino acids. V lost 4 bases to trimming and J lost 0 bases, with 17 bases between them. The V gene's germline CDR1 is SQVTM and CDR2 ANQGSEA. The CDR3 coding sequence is TGCAGCGTTGGTGGACAGCTAACCCCTAGCACAGATACGCAGTATTTT. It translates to CSVGGQLTPSTDTQYF.

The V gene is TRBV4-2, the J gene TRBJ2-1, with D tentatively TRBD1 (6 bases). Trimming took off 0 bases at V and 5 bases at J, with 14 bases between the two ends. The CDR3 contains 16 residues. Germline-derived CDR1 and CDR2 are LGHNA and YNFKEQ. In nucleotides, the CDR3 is TGTGCCAGCAGCCAAGATAAAGGACAGCTGGACAATGAGCAGTTCTTC. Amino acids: CASSQDKGQLDNEQFF.

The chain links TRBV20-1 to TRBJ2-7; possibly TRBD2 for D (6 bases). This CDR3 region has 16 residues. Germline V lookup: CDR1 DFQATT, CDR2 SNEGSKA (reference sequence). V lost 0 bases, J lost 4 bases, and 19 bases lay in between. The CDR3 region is CSARDTGSGSGYEQYF. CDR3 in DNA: TGCAGTGCTAGAGATACCGGTTCGGGTAGCGGTTACGAGCAGTACTTC.

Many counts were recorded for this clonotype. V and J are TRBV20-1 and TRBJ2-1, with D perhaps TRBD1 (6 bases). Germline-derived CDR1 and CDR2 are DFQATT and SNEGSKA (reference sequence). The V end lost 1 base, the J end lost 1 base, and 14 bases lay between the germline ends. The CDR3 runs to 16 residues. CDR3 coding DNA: TGCAGTGCTAGAGTCAATGGACAGCCTTCCTACAATGAGCAGTTCTTC. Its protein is CSARVNGQPSYNEQFF.

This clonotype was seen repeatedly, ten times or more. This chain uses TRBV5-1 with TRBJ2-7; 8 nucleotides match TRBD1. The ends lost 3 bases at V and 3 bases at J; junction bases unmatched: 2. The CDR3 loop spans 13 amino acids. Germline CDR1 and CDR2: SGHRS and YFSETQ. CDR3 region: CASSSGQGYEQYF. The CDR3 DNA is TGCGCCAGCAGCTCTGGACAGGGCTACGAGCAGTACTTC. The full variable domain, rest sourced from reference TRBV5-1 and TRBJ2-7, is KAGVTQTPRYLIKTRGQQVTLSCSPISGHRSVSWYQQTPGQGLQFLFEYFSETQRNKGNFPGRFSGRQFSNSRSEMNVSTLELGDSALYLCASSSGQGYEQYFGPGTRLTVT.

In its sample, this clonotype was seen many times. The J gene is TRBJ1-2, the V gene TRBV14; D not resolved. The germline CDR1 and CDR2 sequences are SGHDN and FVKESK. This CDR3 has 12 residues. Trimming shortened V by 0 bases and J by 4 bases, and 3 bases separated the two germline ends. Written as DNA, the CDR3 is TGTGCCAGCAGCCAAGACAGCTATGGCTACACCTTC. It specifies CASSQDSYGYTF.

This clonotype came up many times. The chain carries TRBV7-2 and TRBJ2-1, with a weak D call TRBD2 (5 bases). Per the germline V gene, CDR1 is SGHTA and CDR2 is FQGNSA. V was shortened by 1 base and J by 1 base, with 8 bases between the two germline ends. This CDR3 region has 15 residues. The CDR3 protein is CASSLEPGSYNEQFF. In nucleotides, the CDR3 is TGTGCCAGCAGCTTAGAGCCGGGATCCTACAATGAGCAGTTCTTC. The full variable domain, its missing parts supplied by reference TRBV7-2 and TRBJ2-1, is GAGVSQSPSNKVTEKGKDVELRCDPISGHTALYWYRQSLGQGLEFLIYFQGNSAPDKSGLPSDRFSAERTGGSVSTLTIQRTQQEDSAVYLCASSLEPGSYNEQFFGPGTRLTVL.